This entry lists 15 T cell receptor beta chains sequenced from one sample in a study of cytomegalovirus exposure and HLA in healthy donors. 60 Vbeta and 13 Jbeta primers were used in PCR. The assay was immunoSEQ multiplex PCR, and TCRdb's table has in-frame clones only and misses some. The sample carries about 160,000 clones, 65% to 85% recorded once. Input material: PBMCs. These receptors were collected from a woman between 35 and 50 years old in good health and CMV-seropositive.

This sequence joins TRBV6-8 and TRBJ1-1, with D hard to call. Germline V gene sequence: CDR1 MNHGY, CDR2 SAAAGT. The V end lost 7 bases, the J end lost 7 bases, and 16 bases lay between the germline ends. The CDR3 sequence is 13 residues long. CDR3 loop: CASNDSGPGEAFF. The CDR3 DNA is TGTGCCAGCAACGATTCGGGTCCTGGTGAAGCTTTCTTT.

The genes are TRBV14 and TRBJ1-1; no definite D call. The V end lost 1 base, the J end lost 4 bases, and 13 bases lay between the germline ends. The V gene's germline CDR1 is SGHDN and CDR2 FVKESK. This CDR3 has 15 residues. The CDR3 loop is CASSQVTGSSTEAFF. For the CDR3, the DNA is TGTGCCAGCAGCCAAGTCACGGGGTCGAGCACTGAAGCTTTCTTT.

This chain joins TRBV13 and TRBJ2-7; perhaps TRBD1 as D (6 bases). Germline CDR1 reads PRHDT; CDR2 reads FYEKMQ (reference sequence). The V gene lost 1 base and the J gene lost 7 bases, with 14 bases spanning the gap. The CDR3 has 14 amino acids. CDR3: CASSLAGRGREQYF. As DNA, the CDR3 is TGTGCCAGCAGCTTAGCGGGCAGGGGTCGAGAGCAGTACTTC.

The V and J genes are TRBV19 and TRBJ2-1; 9 nucleotides line up with TRBD1. CDR3 size: 15 residues. With V trimmed by 6 bases and J by 1 base, 4 bases remained unmatched. Germline values: CDR1 LNHDA, CDR2 SQIVND (reference sequence). The CDR3 loop is CASRMDRGSYNEQFF. The CDR3 DNA follows: TGTGCCAGTAGAATGGACAGGGGATCCTACAATGAGCAGTTCTTC.

The CDR3 coding sequence is TGTGCCAGCAGTGTGGGACAGGGTTTTAGCAATCAGCCCCAGCATTTT. Protein sequence: CASSVGQGFSNQPQHF. V is TRBV6-1 and J is TRBJ1-5; 9 bases line up with TRBD1. Germline V gene data show CDR1 as MNHNS and CDR2 as SASEGT. CDR3 length equals 16 residues. Trimming took 4 bases from V and 0 from J; bases not matched to a gene: 4.

This clone was recorded once. CDR3 sequence reads: CASSSSLGGQYF. The CDR3 DNA follows: TGTGCCAGCAGCTCCTCCCTAGGGGGTCAGTACTTC. V and J are TRBV7-9 and TRBJ2-4, with a weak D call TRBD1 (6 bases). The CDR3 is 12 residues long. Germline V lookup: CDR1 SEHNR, CDR2 FQNEAQ (reference sequence). The V end lost 4 bases, the J end lost 12 bases, and 13 bases lay between the germline ends.

The rearrangement joins TRBV6-5 to TRBJ2-7; 10 bases fit TRBD1. Unmatched junction bases numbered 2, after V lost 2 bases and J lost 1 base. CDR3 length: 15 residues. CDR1 and CDR2 (germline): MNHEY, SVGAGI. The CDR3, as DNA: TGTGCCAGCAGTTACCCGGGACAGGGGTCCTACGAGCAGTACTTC. This codes for CASSYPGQGSYEQYF.

The chain carries TRBV27 and TRBJ1-1; no clear D gene. The ends were cut back, 3 bases at V and 1 base at J, with 6 bases in the middle. The CDR3 is 13 residues long. Germline lookup yields CDR1 MNHEY and CDR2 SMNVEV (reference sequence). In nucleotides, the CDR3 is TGTGCCAGCAGTTTTATGGCGAACACTGAAGCTTTCTTT. It is translated as CASSFMANTEAFF.

Of note for this clone: The junction shows a germline mismatch at one end, possibly a read error. The genes are TRBV7-9 and TRBJ1-1; unclear D gene. This CDR3 has 12 amino acids. Per germline, CDR1 SEHNR and CDR2 FQNEAQ (reference sequence). The CDR3 sequence is CSSSLGREEAFF. CDR3 nucleotides: TGTTCCAGCAGCTTGGGGAGGGAAGAAGCTTTCTTT.

The rearrangement uses TRBV7-8 and TRBJ2-7, with 11 bases lining up with TRBD1. This CDR3 spans 16 amino acids. With V trimmed by 4 bases and J by 3 bases, 8 bases remained unmatched. The V gene's germline CDR1 is SGHVS and CDR2 FQNEAQ. The CDR3 nucleotides are TGTGCCAGCAGCTCAAGCCTAGGGACAGGGGGCTACGAGCAGTACTTC. This gives the protein CASSSSLGTGGYEQYF.

This rearrangement joins TRBV30 to TRBJ1-4; 7 nucleotides line up with TRBD1. The CDR3 runs 14 residues. Germline values: CDR1 GTSNPN, CDR2 SVGIG (reference sequence). With V trimmed by 2 bases and J by 4 bases, 4 bases remained unmatched. This CDR3 reads CAWSINRGNEKLFF. In DNA, the CDR3 is TGTGCCTGGAGTATAAACAGGGGTAATGAAAAACTGTTTTTT.

This chain connects TRBV14 to TRBJ1-2; a weak D match, TRBD1 (5 bases). The CDR3 has 13 residues. Per the germline V gene, CDR1 is SGHDN and CDR2 is FVKESK. The germline V and J ends were trimmed by 2 bases and 2 bases, with 6 bases remaining between them. This chain's CDR3 is CASSQRGNYGYTF. The CDR3 DNA is TGTGCCAGCAGCCAAAGGGGAAACTATGGCTACACCTTC.

This sequence joins TRBV30 and TRBJ2-7; D is unclear. CDR1 and CDR2 (germline): GTSNPN, SVGIG (reference sequence). CDR3 length: 13 residues. V lost 4 bases to trimming and J lost 0 bases, with 10 bases between them. The CDR3: CAWNHRSSYEQYF. CDR3 coding DNA: TGTGCCTGGAATCACAGAAGCTCCTACGAGCAGTACTTC.

This clone was seen more than once but under ten times. The CDR3 ends on some other residue instead of the conserved phenylalanine or tryptophan, so this is likely a read error. No DNA is shown, since the ends of the CDR3 on it are uncertain; the CDR3 is the one TCRdb lists. The V call is TRBV20-1, the J call TRBJ2-7; whether TRBD2, the table's D call, matches the DNA was not checked. Termini included, the CDR3 measures 9 amino acids. CDR1 is DFQATT and CDR2 is SNEGSKA in the germline V gene (reference sequence). This chain's CDR3 is CSARAPRPR.

The chain carries TRBV5-4 and TRBJ2-7; 7 bases fit TRBD2. With V trimmed by 4 bases and J by 4 bases, 14 bases remained unmatched. In germline, CDR1 is SGHNT, CDR2 YYREEE (reference sequence). CDR3 length equals 16 residues. CDR3 coding DNA: TGTGCCAGCAGCAGCCAGCGGGACTTGGGTTTGTACGAGCAGTACTTC. Translating gives CASSSQRDLGLYEQYF.